Listed here is a single T cell receptor beta chain. Its binding antigen is unknown. Germline and junction disagree at one end, which may indicate a read error. This sample is part of a study of tumor-infiltrating lymphocytes in primary liver carcinoma (TCRdb year 2017). As for the study more broadly: The five patients, three men and two women aged 30 to 69 years, had hepatocellular carcinoma (four) or combined HCC and intrahepatic cholangiocarcinoma (one). Reproducibility between technical replicate repertoires was high, with correlation coefficients above 0.98 and mean shared-clone rates roughly 0.87. Each sample produced about 3.5 to 7.13 million productive TCRbeta reads, and read depth showed no significant difference between tissue types. The study combined TCRbeta repertoire sequencing, expression microarrays and whole-exome sequencing across five regions of each liver tumor, with adjacent normal tissue and blood. The five patients had tumors staged T1-T3 N0M0, with maximum diameters ranging from about 4 to 11 cm. A total of some 35 specimens from 5 patients went through TCRbeta repertoire sequencing, namely 25 tumor regions, 5 adjacent noncancerous liver tissues and 5 peripheral blood samples. To link TCRbeta repertoire diversity to the local molecular phenotype, the approximately 23 tumor region samples were profiled with Agilent mRNA microarrays.

Including the terminal cysteine and phenylalanine, the CDR3 comprises 14 residues. Kept here is only the CDR3 DNA, which spans 42 bases and is read in frame from base 1. The germline V gene specifies MNHNS as CDR1 and SASEGT as CDR2. Total RNA and DNA were co-extracted without cell sorting from about 19-30 mg of bulk tissue using the AllPrep DNA/RNA mini kit. Surgical resection was performed in China between November 2015 and 2016 on about 5 patients with histopathologically diagnosed primary liver carcinoma. At the time of sampling, the patients had chronic HBV infection and had not received any treatment. Five spatially separated regions were sampled from each tumor: the superior, inferior, left-lateral and right-lateral poles, plus the tumor centre. Histology showed that every tumor sample contained more than 80% viable tumor cells. Fresh tumor and adjacent tissue pieces were bisected; one half was stored in RNAlater at -80°C, the other sent for histology.

Using a constant-region primer and ProtoScript II reverse transcriptase, TCRbeta-specific cDNA was reverse-transcribed from around 520 ng total RNA. TCRbeta libraries were built with three nested multiplex PCR rounds, a slightly modified ARM-PCR procedure. Each of the first two PCR rounds ran for approximately 10 cycles and used multiplex TRBV1-TRBV30 forward primers together with a Cbeta reverse primer. Sample barcodes and Illumina adapters were attached in a final 25-cycle PCR using Deep VentR polymerase. Before sequencing, amplicons of 200-500 bp were purified from gel using a QIAquick gel extraction kit. The TCRbeta amplicons were sequenced with 250-bp paired-end reads on an Illumina HiSeq 2500. Under the source paper's analysis protocol: Trimmomatic v0.33 was used to quality-trim the reads, and FLASH v1.2.11 was used to merge paired reads so that full CDR3 sequences could be recovered. V, D and J germline segments were assigned to the rearranged TCRbeta sequences by MiGEC v1.2.1b. Clonotype statistics and Shannon-Wiener diversity indices were calculated with VDJtools v1.0.0. Except for diversity analysis, only the 250 most abundant clonotypes of each sample were used in subsequent analyses to reduce sampling bias. Using fastp trimming at Q25 and MiXCR clonotype assembly, TCRdb reanalyzed the public sequencing data and kept in-frame beta chains. Entries are consolidated by CDR3 protein sequence, retaining the most common genes and DNA. For this entry, the V and J calls and clone size follow TCRdb and not the study's own pipeline. Counted in this sample were tens of thousands of distinct CDR3 sequences; about 64% of them appeared once. Roughly 13% of the sample comes from the top ten.

General conclusions and limits of the study: A significantly larger repertoire fraction was made up by the top 250 clones in tumors than in blood (p = 0.039). Pairs of tumor regions showed greater repertoire overlap (mean about 35%) than tumor-adjacent pairs (about 17%) or tumor-blood pairs (roughly 14%), which is consistent with antigen-driven expansion. With just four to six patients in the study, the authors point out that the findings should be validated in a larger study. Comparison of CD4+ and CD8+ T cell repertoires was precluded by the use of bulk unsorted samples. Just about 8-24% of top clones turned up in all five regions of a tumor, which suggests spatial heterogeneity among tumor-infiltrating T cells. Because only the TCR beta chain was sequenced and unpaired alpha chains were not captured, true repertoire diversity is likely underestimated.

Specimen: liver tumor tissue from sampling region 4. Reading the label with the study, this specimen's cell subset or site is: tumor region T4, right-lateral pole. The TCR originated in a woman aged 55-69 years with primary liver carcinoma and hepatitis B virus infection. The chain is made from TRBV6-1 and TRBJ2-2; tentative D gene TRBD1, with 6 bases matching. The CDR3 reads CASRCDRNAGELLF. The sequence in DNA is TGTGCCAGCAGATGTGACAGGAACGCCGGGGAGCTGCTTTTT.